This T cell receptor beta chain was observed in a study of cytotoxic CD8 clonotypes in ibrutinib-treated CLL. Whole-study context: The patients comprised about a dozen relapsed/refractory and about 15 treatment-naive cases, 17 IGHV unmutated. After a median around eleven months on treatment (6 to 36), response samples were drawn.

This CDR3 has 14 amino acids. Germline V lookup: CDR1 SGHDT, CDR2 YYEEEE. V lost 3 bases, J lost 4 bases, and 6 bases stayed unmatched. Clones were sequenced by immunoSEQ multiplex PCR, and TCRdb holds only the in-frame ones, with some missing. The top ten hold 37% of the sample, which has about 120,000 clones, 58% seen once. This chain links TRBV5-6 with TRBJ2-7; 8 positions match TRBD1. This specimen consisted of PBMCs, obtained after 24 months of ibrutinib treatment. This TCR was sampled from a human donor with chronic lymphocytic leukemia. The CDR3, as DNA: TGTGCCAGCAGCTCAGGACAGGGTATATACGAGCAGTACTTC. Translating gives CASSSGQGIYEQYF.